This is a list of T cell receptor beta chains from one sample in a study of vaccination effects on CD4 cells after COVID-19. What these receptors recognize is not known. Only in-frame clones appear in the TCRdb table, and some are missing; sequencing was by immunoSEQ multiplex PCR. Altogether about 39,000 clones are present, around 76% being singletons, with the ten largest covering 2.9%. Material: CD4+ T cells from PBMCs cultured without peptide, obtained before COVID-19 vaccination. The source is a human donor who received a COVID-19 vaccine. Both conserved end residues are part of each CDR3. A D gene is named only where the DNA matches it firmly. Expanded clones get a size class; other rows say once, few or many, or leave the size out.

TRBJ2-2,TRBV5-5,few,.,CASSLSGYAGELFF,TGTGCCAGCAGCTTGTCAGGGTACGCCGGGGAGCTGTTTTTT
TRBJ1-2,TRBV11-2,.,TRBD1,CASSLGGQGAGYTF,TGTGCCAGCAGCTTAGGGGGACAGGGAGCTGGCTACACCTTC
TRBJ1-4,TRBV21-1,.,.,CASPREYNEKLFF,TGTGCCAGCCCCAGGGAATACAATGAAAAACTGTTTTTT
TRBJ1-2,TRBV6-6,.,.,CASSYRTVTNYGYTF,TGTGCCAGCAGTTATCGGACAGTAACTAACTATGGCTACACCTTC
TRBJ2-6,TRBV19,.,TRBD1,CASSTGGSGANVLTF,TGTGCCAGTAGCACAGGGGGCTCTGGGGCCAACGTCCTGACTTTC
TRBJ2-3,TRBV5-1,once,.,CATRRQGPTDTQYF,TGCGCCACCCGTCGGCAGGGCCCCACAGATACGCAGTATTTT
TRBJ1-1,TRBV11-2,.,.,CASSPVLNTEAFF,TGTGCCAGCAGCCCCGTCTTGAACACTGAAGCTTTCTTT
TRBJ2-3,TRBV5-8,once,.,CASPSLGLSTDTQYF,TGTGCCAGCCCGAGTTTGGGACTTAGCACAGATACGCAGTATTTT
TRBJ1-1,TRBV29-1,.,.,CSVRDEGTEAFF,TGCAGCGTCAGGGACGAGGGCACTGAAGCTTTCTTT
TRBJ1-6,TRBV27,.,.,CASSPLPWDLDSPLHF,TGTGCCAGCAGTCCTCTCCCCTGGGACCTTGATTCACCCCTCCACTTT
TRBJ1-2,TRBV12-3/TRBV12-4,.,.,CASSQSGFYGYTF,TGTGCCAGCAGCCAGTCTGGATTTTATGGCTACACCTTC
TRBJ2-3,TRBV19,.,.,CASSSDSRSTDTQYF,TGTGCCAGTAGCTCGGACAGTAGAAGCACAGATACGCAGTATTTT
TRBJ2-3,TRBV25-1,.,.,CASSEWGTADTQYF,TGTGCCAGCAGTGAATGGGGAACTGCAGATACGCAGTATTTT
TRBJ2-2,TRBV28,.,.,CASSLSSAGSPGELFF,TGTGCCAGCAGTTTATCATCGGCAGGGAGCCCCGGGGAGCTGTTTTTT
TRBJ1-4,TRBV9,.,.,CASSRGGTNEKLFF,TGTGCCAGCAGCCGAGGGGGGACCAATGAAAAACTGTTTTTT
TRBJ2-2,TRBV7-3,.,.,CASSPHEQGELFF,TGTGCCAGCAGCCCGCACGAGCAGGGGGAGCTGTTTTTT
TRBJ1-2,TRBV12-5,.,.,CASGLYRSANYGYTF,TGTGCTAGTGGTTTGTACAGATCAGCTAACTATGGCTACACCTTC
TRBJ1-6,TRBV7-2,.,.,CASSLGGLATPLHF,TGTGCCAGCAGCCTGGGGGGGTTAGCGACACCCCTCCACTTT
TRBJ1-1,TRBV18,.,.,CASSPPVVDSLSSF,TGTGCCAGCTCACCACCGGTGGTTGATAGCCTCTCGTCCTTT
TRBJ1-3,TRBV9,.,TRBD1,CASSNLDSGTGGNTIYF,TGTGCCAGCAGTAATTTAGATTCCGGGACAGGAGGAAACACCATATATTTT
TRBJ1-1,TRBV24-1,.,.,CATSDTDRGEAFF,TGTGCCACCAGTGATACTGACCGTGGAGAAGCTTTCTTT
TRBJ2-2,TRBV7-3,.,.,CASSPKGGYTGELFF,TGTGCCAGCAGCCCCAAGGGCGGGTATACCGGGGAGCTGTTTTTT
TRBJ2-3,TRBV5-1,.,.,CASSLVEDTQYF,TGCGCCAGCAGCTTGGTGGAAGATACGCAGTATTTT
TRBJ1-1,TRBV2,.,.,CASSEGDEDTEAFF,TGTGCCAGCAGTGAGGGTGACGAGGACACTGAAGCTTTCTTT
TRBJ2-4,TRBV2,.,TRBD1,CASSGPGQTNIQYF,TGTGCCAGCAGTGGGCCGGGACAGACTAACATTCAGTACTTC
TRBJ2-2,TRBV4-1,few,.,CASSQWGLVQTGELFF,TGCGCCAGCAGCCAATGGGGGCTAGTTCAAACCGGGGAGCTGTTTTTT
TRBJ1-4,TRBV3-1/TRBV3-2,.,.,CASSPKRTEEKLFF,TGTGCCAGCAGCCCCAAACGGACTGAGGAAAAACTGTTTTTT
TRBJ1-1,TRBV6-5,few,TRBD1,CATVGQGATEAFF,TGTGCCACTGTAGGACAGGGGGCTACTGAAGCTTTCTTT
TRBJ2-3,TRBV30,.,TRBD1,CAWSVQVTGADTQYF,TGTGCCTGGAGTGTACAGGTGACAGGGGCAGATACGCAGTATTTT
TRBJ2-3,TRBV2,.,.,CASSDDREDDTQYF,TGTGCCAGCAGTGACGATAGGGAGGATGATACGCAGTATTTT
TRBJ2-5,TRBV24-1,.,TRBD2,CATSDPSGGETQYF,TGTGCCACCAGTGACCCCAGCGGGGGGGAGACCCAGTACTTC
TRBJ2-1,TRBV5-1,.,.,CASSLTNNEQFF,TGCGCCAGCAGTCTGACAAACAATGAGCAGTTCTTC
TRBJ1-2,TRBV14,.,.,CASSRGGQDGYTF,TGTGCCAGCAGCCGGGGGGGTCAAGATGGCTACACCTTC
TRBJ1-2,TRBV5-1,.,.,CASSLDRVLGGYTF,TGCGCCAGCAGCTTGGACAGGGTGCTTGGTGGCTACACCTTC
TRBJ2-5,TRBV7-2,once,TRBD2,CASIRRTSSQETQYF,TGTGCCAGCATCCGAAGGACTAGTTCGCAAGAGACCCAGTACTTC
TRBJ1-5,TRBV19,.,.,CASSIFGGGNQPQHF,TGTGCCAGTAGTATATTCGGGGGTGGCAATCAGCCCCAGCATTTT
TRBJ1-5,TRBV3-1/TRBV3-2,few,.,CASSQGSISNQPQHF,TGTGCCAGCAGCCAAGGCAGTATTAGCAATCAGCCCCAGCATTTT
TRBJ1-6,TRBV18,.,.,CASSPGPNNSPLHF,TGTGCCAGCTCACCGGGACCGAATAATTCACCCCTCCACTTT
TRBJ1-5,TRBV5-6,.,.,CASSLGGWSNQPQHF,TGTGCCAGCAGCTTGGGTGGGTGGAGCAATCAGCCCCAGCATTTT
TRBJ1-1,TRBV14,.,TRBD1,CASSQQGGYTEAFF,TGTGCCAGCAGCCAACAGGGGGGCTACACTGAAGCTTTCTTT
TRBJ1-2,TRBV2,few,.,CASAPQGYYGYTF,TGTGCCAGCGCTCCGCAGGGGTACTATGGCTACACCTTC
TRBJ1-2,TRBV5-6,.,TRBD1,CASSSRQGTPLYGYTF,TGTGCCAGCAGCTCTCGACAGGGAACCCCCCTCTATGGCTACACCTTC
TRBJ2-5,TRBV3-1/TRBV3-2,.,.,CASSLVRETQYF,TGTGCCAGCAGCCTGGTCCGGGAGACCCAGTACTTC
TRBJ1-4,TRBV3-1/TRBV3-2,few,.,CASSQVDTQGPNEKLFF,TGTGCCAGCAGCCAAGTAGACACTCAGGGGCCCAATGAAAAACTGTTTTTT
TRBJ1-2,TRBV7-9,.,TRBD1,CASSARDRGEGYTF,TGTGCCAGCAGCGCCCGGGACAGGGGGGAAGGCTACACCTTC
TRBJ2-2,TRBV30,.,TRBD1,CAYRDSANTGELFF,TGTGCCTACCGGGACAGCGCGAACACCGGGGAGCTGTTTTTT
TRBJ2-3,TRBV21-1,.,.,CASSSYWGEDTQYF,TGTGCCAGCAGCTCCTACTGGGGGGAGGATACGCAGTATTTT
TRBJ2-2,TRBV5-1,once,TRBD2,CASSLGLAAGELFF,TGCGCCAGCAGCTTGGGACTAGCGGCCGGGGAGCTGTTTTTT